The rows below give T cell receptor beta chains drawn from one sample of a study of cytomegalovirus exposure and HLA in healthy donors. The repertoire was sequenced with immunoSEQ multiplex PCR; TCRdb's copy has only in-frame clones and lacks some. The table shows approximately 130,000 clones, with about 80% occurring only once. The sequencing sample was made of PBMCs. These receptors all stem from a woman aged 50 to 60 in good health and CMV-seropositive. The CDR3 runs from the conserved cysteine through the conserved F or W. A D gene is named only where the DNA matches it firmly. A clone size is listed for some rows: how often the clone was seen (once, few, many), or a class if it is expanded.

j_call,v_call,clone_size,d_call,cdr3_nt,cdr3_aa
TRBJ1-1,TRBV29-1,few,NA,TGCAGCGTTGTAAAGGGGATCACTGAAGCTTTCTTT,CSVVKGITEAFF
TRBJ2-7,TRBV11-2,NA,TRBD1,TGTGCCAGCAGCGCCGGGACAGGAATTTACGAGCAGTACTTC,CASSAGTGIYEQYF
TRBJ2-7,TRBV6-5,once,NA,TGTGCCAGCAGTTACTCGGCATTGGACAGCTCCTACGAGCAGTACTTC,CASSYSALDSSYEQYF
TRBJ2-3,TRBV6-5,NA,NA,TGTGCCAGCAGTTCGACAGGTCCGGGAGATACGCAGTATTTT,CASSSTGPGDTQYF
TRBJ2-5,TRBV11-2,few,TRBD2,TGTGCCAGCAGCCGATGGGGGGGGACTAGTATGGAGACCCAGTACTTC,CASSRWGGTSMETQYF
TRBJ2-1,TRBV7-8,NA,TRBD2,TGTGCCAGCAGCCACAGACTAGCGGGGGGACGTCAGGAGCAGTTCTTC,CASSHRLAGGRQEQFF
TRBJ2-3,TRBV29-1,few,TRBD1,TGCAGCGCTGAAGGGATGGACAGGGGCACAGATACGCAGTATTTT,CSAEGMDRGTDTQYF
TRBJ2-3,TRBV9,NA,NA,TGTGCCAGCAGCGTAGATCACGGGGATACGCAGTATTTT,CASSVDHGDTQYF
TRBJ2-5,TRBV19,NA,TRBD2,TGTGCCAGTAGTAGGACTAGCGGGGGGTACCAAGAGACCCAGTACTTC,CASSRTSGGYQETQYF
TRBJ2-3,TRBV6-5,few,TRBD2,TGTGCCAGCAGTTACTCCGGGACCGGGGGGGGAGATACGCAGTATTTT,CASSYSGTGGGDTQYF
TRBJ1-2,TRBV4-2,NA,NA,TGTGCCAGCAGCCAAGGATGGACGGACAGTACGTTTTATGGCTACACCTTC,CASSQGWTDSTFYGYTF
TRBJ2-7,TRBV2,NA,TRBD1,TGTGCCAGCAGTGAAACGGGGACAGGGTCCTACGAGCAGTACTTC,CASSETGTGSYEQYF
TRBJ2-7,TRBV7-9,NA,NA,TGTGCCAGCAGCTTACAACCGGACTCCTACGAGCAGTACTTC,CASSLQPDSYEQYF
TRBJ2-1,TRBV4-1,NA,NA,TGCGCCAGCAGCCACCCCCTCGCCAGGGGAAGGAATGAGCAGTTCTTC,CASSHPLARGRNEQFF
TRBJ1-6,TRBV19,NA,TRBD1,TGTGCCAGTAGTGGACAGGGTTGGCGTAATTCACCCCTCCACTTT,CASSGQGWRNSPLHF
TRBJ1-2,TRBV30,NA,TRBD1,TGTGCCTGGAGTATATTCCCGGGACAGGGACACTATGGCTACACCTTC,CAWSIFPGQGHYGYTF
TRBJ2-2,TRBV7-2,NA,TRBD2,TGTGCCAGCAGTTTCCTCGGGACTAGATCAACCGGGGAGCTGTTTTTT,CASSFLGTRSTGELFF
TRBJ1-4,TRBV7-9,NA,NA,TGTTCCAGCAGTTCCGGGAAAGAAAAACTGTTTTTT,CSSSSGKEKLFF
TRBJ1-1,TRBV5-1,NA,NA,TGCGCCAGCAGCTTAGGGACAAACACTGAAGCTTTCTTT,CASSLGTNTEAFF
TRBJ2-7,TRBV6-6,NA,NA,TGTGCCAGCAGTTACGGGGGCCGCCGCCACGAGCAGTACTTC,CASSYGGRRHEQYF
TRBJ2-1,TRBV30,NA,NA,TGTGCCTGGAGTGCCCGGGTCTCCGGGGGAGATGAGCAGTTCTTC,CAWSARVSGGDEQFF
TRBJ1-1,TRBV2,NA,NA,TGTGCCAGCAGTGGCAGTGGAGGCGAAGCTTTCTTT,CASSGSGGEAFF
TRBJ2-2,TRBV21-1,NA,NA,TGTGCCAGCAGCAAAGGGGGGGTAGCGGGGGTGACCGGGGAGCTGTTTTTT,CASSKGGVAGVTGELFF
TRBJ2-7,TRBV6-5,once,TRBD1,TGTGCCAGCAGTTACCGGGACAGGGGAGGCGAGCAGTACTTC,CASSYRDRGGEQYF
TRBJ2-1,TRBV5-1,NA,NA,TGCGCCAGCACGGGAGAGGCCTACAATGAGCAGTTCTTC,CASTGEAYNEQFF
TRBJ2-7,TRBV5-1,NA,TRBD1,TGCGCCAGCAGCCCAGCGACAGGGGGCCAATACGAGCAGTACTTC,CASSPATGGQYEQYF
TRBJ2-3,TRBV30,NA,NA,TGTGCCTGGAGAGGGAGCGGGGATACGCAGTATTTT,CAWRGSGDTQYF
TRBJ2-1,TRBV27,NA,NA,TGTGCCAGCAGTTTATCGCGGGGAGAGCAGTTCTTC,CASSLSRGEQFF
TRBJ1-2,TRBV29-1,once,NA,TGCAGCGTCGTAGGACAGCCTGTTGTCTATGGCTACACCTTC,CSVVGQPVVYGYTF
TRBJ1-1,TRBV7-9,NA,NA,TGTGCCAGCAGCTTGGGGCAGGGGACTGAAGCTTTCTTT,CASSLGQGTEAFF
TRBJ2-1,TRBV15,few,TRBD2,TGTGCCACCAGCAGAGAGGGGGGGGGATTTAGCTCCTACAATGAGCAGTTCTTC,CATSREGGGFSSYNEQFF
TRBJ2-5,TRBV7-3,NA,NA,TGTGCCAGCAGCTTAGCACAGGGCGGCCAGGAGACCCAGTACTTC,CASSLAQGGQETQYF
TRBJ1-2,TRBV5-1,NA,NA,TGCGCCAGCAGCTTGGAGGGGTCGGTTGGCTATGGCTACACCTTC,CASSLEGSVGYGYTF
TRBJ2-7,TRBV4-1,NA,NA,TGCGCCAGCAGCCGCTCCGAGGTCACCTACGAGCAGTACTTC,CASSRSEVTYEQYF
TRBJ1-4,TRBV4-3,NA,TRBD1,TGCGCCAGCAGCCAAAGTAGACAGGGCGGAAAACTGTTTTTT,CASSQSRQGGKLFF
TRBJ1-1,TRBV20-1,NA,NA,TGCAGTGTGCACCGGGGCACTGAAGCTTTCTTT,CSVHRGTEAFF
TRBJ1-1,TRBV11-3,NA,NA,TGTGCCAGCAGCTTCAACAGGGCAGGAACTGAAGCTTTCTTT,CASSFNRAGTEAFF
TRBJ2-1,TRBV11-2,NA,TRBD2,TGTGCCAGCAGCCCCCTCGGGACTAGCGGACACAATGAGCAGTTCTTC,CASSPLGTSGHNEQFF
TRBJ1-2,TRBV6-5,NA,TRBD1,TGTGCCAGCAGTTTAATAGGGGGACAGGGGTATGGCTACACCTTC,CASSLIGGQGYGYTF
TRBJ1-2,TRBV25-1,NA,TRBD1,TGTGCCAGCAGTGACAACAGGGGGCGTGGCTACACCTTC,CASSDNRGRGYTF
TRBJ2-5,TRBV10-3,few,NA,TGTGCCATCAAACCGTTACAGGGAGAGACCCAGTACTTC,CAIKPLQGETQYF
TRBJ2-3,TRBV15,NA,TRBD1,TGTGCCACCAGCCGACAGGGGGCAGATACGCAGTATTTT,CATSRQGADTQYF
TRBJ1-3,TRBV7-9,NA,NA,TGTGCCAGCAGCTCTGGGCCTAGGGAGAACACCATATATTTT,CASSSGPRENTIYF
TRBJ2-7,TRBV6-5,NA,NA,TGTGCCAGCAGTTACTCAGTAGAAAGCTACGAGCAGTACTTC,CASSYSVESYEQYF
TRBJ1-1,TRBV4-2,NA,NA,TGTGCCAGCAGTTATGACAGGAGAGACACTGAAGCTTTCTTT,CASSYDRRDTEAFF
TRBJ2-1,TRBV7-8,NA,TRBD2,TGTGCCAGCAGCTTTAGAGGAGGGCCAGCGGGAGGGCCCTTTTCTTTCCAGTTCTTC,CASSFRGGPAGGPFSFQFF
TRBJ2-7,TRBV14,many,TRBD1,TGTGCCAGCAGCCCGCAGGACAGGGGGTCGCCCGAGCAGTACTTC,CASSPQDRGSPEQYF
TRBJ1-1,TRBV4-1,NA,NA,TGCGCCAGCAGCCAAGGTCGCCAGGGGATGACAGTGTTGAACACTGAAGCTTTCTTT,CASSQGRQGMTVLNTEAFF
TRBJ2-2,TRBV5-6,NA,NA,TGTGCCAGCAGCTTTGCAGGGGTGGCCGGGGAGCTGTTTTTT,CASSFAGVAGELFF
TRBJ2-7,TRBV4-1,NA,TRBD2,TGCGCCAGCAGCCAGATGGGGCTAGCGGGGAACGAGCAGTACTTC,CASSQMGLAGNEQYF
TRBJ2-1,TRBV19,NA,NA,TGTGCCAGTAGTATCCGGAGGGACAATGAGCAGTTCTTC,CASSIRRDNEQFF
TRBJ2-5,TRBV30,NA,NA,TGTGCCTGGAGTGTACTTCTAGTTCGGCAAGAGACCCAGTACTTC,CAWSVLLVRQETQYF
TRBJ2-7,TRBV30,NA,NA,TGTGCCTGGAGAACAATCTACGAGCAGTACTTC,CAWRTIYEQYF
TRBJ1-5,TRBV5-1,NA,NA,TGCGCCAGCAGCTTCTCGCCAGGGAAGGGGCAGCCCCAGCATTTT,CASSFSPGKGQPQHF
TRBJ2-7,TRBV28,NA,TRBD2,TGTGCCAGCAGACGAAGTAGGCTAGCGGGAGGACCATCCTACGAGCAGTACTTC,CASRRSRLAGGPSYEQYF
TRBJ1-1,TRBV4-3,NA,TRBD1,TGCGCCAGCAGCACTGCCAGGGGGACCCTCACTACTGAAGCTTTCTTT,CASSTARGTLTTEAFF
TRBJ2-2,TRBV5-1,NA,TRBD2,TGCGCCAGCAGCTGGACTAGCGGGAGGGCCGGGGCCGGGGAGCTGTTTTTT,CASSWTSGRAGAGELFF
TRBJ1-2,TRBV7-3,NA,TRBD1,TGTGCCAGCAGTCCCGGGTCCGGGACAGGTTACGGCTACACCTTC,CASSPGSGTGYGYTF
TRBJ2-7,TRBV28,NA,NA,TGTGCCAGCAGTTTAGAGGACTACGAGCAGTACTTC,CASSLEDYEQYF
TRBJ1-1,TRBV19,once,NA,TGTGCCAGTACCGTGAACACTGAAGCTTTCTTT,CASTVNTEAFF